Each of the 13 T cell receptor beta chains below was sequenced from the same sample in a study of shared clonotypes between healthy human individuals. The data were produced by immunoSEQ multiplex PCR, yet TCRdb's version contains in-frame clones alone and is incomplete. The sample carries approximately 500,000 clones, roughly 95% recorded once. The sequenced sample consisted of naive CD4+ T cells sorted from blood. Indicated subset: CD45RA+ positively selected. The source of these receptors is a woman in her thirties in good health.

V usage is TRBV18 and J usage is TRBJ1-3; no definite D call. Trimming pared 0 bases from V and 0 bases from J, leaving 9 bases between. The germline CDR1 and CDR2 sequences are KGHSH and LQKENI. CDR3 length: 16 residues. CDR3 sequence reads: CASSPPNWHSGNTIYF. In DNA form, the CDR3 reads TGTGCCAGCTCACCACCAAACTGGCACTCTGGAAACACCATATATTTT.

The V call is TRBV4-1, the J call TRBJ2-7, with a weak D call TRBD2 (6 bases). CDR3 length: 16 residues. Germline CDR1 is MGHRA and CDR2 is YSYEKL. Trimming took 1 base from V and 5 from J, leaving 18 bases between them. CDR3 in DNA: TGCGCCAGCAGCCAAGGGGGTAGCGGTCGTTTGGACGAGCAGTACTTC. Amino acids: CASSQGGSGRLDEQYF.

This sequence joins TRBV5-1 and TRBJ1-4; 7 bases fit TRBD1. Looked up from germline, CDR1 is SGHRS and CDR2 is YFSETQ. Unmatched junction bases numbered 7, after V lost 0 bases and J lost 5 bases. The CDR3 spans 16 residues. CDR3 nucleotide sequence: TGCGCCAGCAGCTTGGATTTGCTGGGACAGAATGAAAAACTGTTTTTT. It translates to CASSLDLLGQNEKLFF.

The chain employs TRBV27 and TRBJ2-1; maybe TRBD2 (7 bases). The CDR3 extends over 16 amino acids. The germline gives CDR1 MNHEY, CDR2 SMNVEV (reference sequence). Trimming removed 8 bases at V and 4 bases at J, with 21 bases between. The CDR3 loop is CASFKDGGAGYNEQFF. The DNA for the CDR3 is TGTGCCAGCTTCAAAGATGGGGGGGCCGGGTACAATGAGCAGTTCTTC.

This chain connects TRBV27 to TRBJ2-7, with 12 nucleotides matching TRBD2. The CDR3 length is 15 residues. CDR1 and CDR2 from the germline V gene are MNHEY and SMNVEV (reference sequence). J lost 2 bases, V lost 6 bases, and 5 bases had no gene match. The CDR3 reads CASRELAGGTYEQYF. The CDR3 bases are TGTGCCAGCAGGGAGCTAGCGGGAGGGACCTACGAGCAGTACTTC.

This sequence joins TRBV7-2 and TRBJ2-1; D tentatively fits TRBD1 or TRBD2 (5 bases each). V lost 5 bases and J lost 3, with 14 bases in between. This CDR3 has 15 residues. Germline CDR1 reads SGHTA; CDR2 reads FQGNSA. CDR3 DNA: TGTGCCAGCAGCAAACGTGGGACGAGCTACAATGAGCAGTTCTTC. Translating gives CASSKRGTSYNEQFF.

Written as DNA, the CDR3 is TGTGCTAGTGGTTCCCCTAAATCTAGCGGGAGAACCTACAATGAGCAGTTCTTC. Amino acid sequence: CASGSPKSSGRTYNEQFF. V is TRBV12-5 and J is TRBJ2-1; 10 bases line up with TRBD2. This CDR3 region has 18 residues. Unmatched junction bases numbered 11, after V lost 4 bases and J lost 2 bases. Germline V gene data show CDR1 as LGHNT and CDR2 as FRNRAP.

The V call is TRBV5-1, the J call TRBJ1-2; 9 bases are a match to TRBD1. Germline V lookup: CDR1 SGHRS, CDR2 YFSETQ. V gave up 0 bases and J gave up 2 bases; unmatched junction bases: 5. CDR3 length: 16 amino acids. The CDR3 region is CASSLAWTGVNYGYTF. As DNA, the CDR3 is TGCGCCAGCAGCTTGGCTTGGACAGGGGTCAACTATGGCTACACCTTC.

The V gene is TRBV18, the J gene TRBJ2-1; TRBD2 agrees at 12 bases. V trimming: 3 bases; J trimming: 6 bases; junction bases outside the gene matches: 6. Germline CDR1 and CDR2: KGHSH and LQKENI. The CDR3 contains 16 residues. CDR3 sequence: CASSPGTSGRLNEQFF. The DNA of the CDR3 is TGTGCCAGCTCACCCGGAACTAGCGGGAGGCTCAATGAGCAGTTCTTC.

The chain is built from TRBV30 and TRBJ2-7; TRBD2 is a possible D gene (6 bases). V lost 3 bases and J lost 2, with 11 bases in between. The CDR3 length is 13 residues. CDR1 is GTSNPN and CDR2 is SVGIG in the germline V gene (reference sequence). The CDR3 loop is CAWRRGYPYEQYF. The CDR3 DNA is TGTGCCTGGAGGCGGGGCTACCCCTACGAGCAGTACTTC.

Concerning this clone: The sample contains more than one DNA sequence encoding this CDR3. The rearrangement links TRBV6-5 to TRBJ1-2, with D maybe TRBD1 (5 bases). The CDR3 loop spans 13 amino acids. The germline V gene encodes CDR1 MNHEY and CDR2 SVGAGI. Trimming removed 2 bases from V and 1 base from J, with 5 bases in between. The CDR3 DNA reads TGTGCCAGCAGTTACGGGGGTAACTATGGCTACACCTTC. It translates to CASSYGGNYGYTF.

V and J are TRBV29-1 and TRBJ2-6; 10 nucleotides match TRBD1. The CDR3 runs 15 residues. Germline values: CDR1 SQVTM, CDR2 ANQGSEA. V was clipped by 5 bases and J by 1 base; unmatched bases: 2. CDR3 DNA sequence: TGCAGCGTTTCGGGACAGGGGTCTGGGGCCAACGTCCTGACTTTC. It is translated as CSVSGQGSGANVLTF.

The chain employs TRBV19 and TRBJ1-5; 10 bases fit TRBD1. Germline CDR1 reads LNHDA; CDR2 reads SQIVND (reference sequence). This CDR3 has 16 amino acids. With 1 base clipped from V and 6 bases from J, the junction kept 6 bases outside the gene matches. The CDR3 reads CASSIGWGTGVQPQHF. In nucleotides, the CDR3 is TGTGCCAGTAGTATAGGTTGGGGGACAGGGGTTCAGCCCCAGCATTTT.